This T cell receptor beta chain was captured by sequencing in a study of CD8 T cells in Susac syndrome. Whole-study results and caveats: The study admitted that it had a relatively small number of individuals in its TCR sequencing and HLA analysis.

Regarding this clonotype: As yet, its antigen is unknown.

V trimming: 5 bases; J trimming: 6 bases; junction bases outside the gene matches: 12. CDR1 and CDR2 from the germline V gene are MDHEN and SYDVKM. This CDR3 is built from 16 residues. TEMRA cells were FACS-enriched and CD8+ and CD4+ T cells negatively isolated. It was with random hexamers that roughly 0.45 to 1 ug RNA was reverse transcribed. An immunoSEQ multiplex PCR amplified TCR beta CDR3 over 54 Vbeta and 13 Jbeta. TCRdb reanalysed the immunoSEQ multiplex PCR reads using MiXCR and keeps one entry per CDR3 protein. This table holds 150,000 to 160,000 distinct CDR3 sequences, roughly 94% found once.

Sequenced sample: CD8+ T cells from PBMCs. The chain has TRBV28 and TRBJ2-3; the match to TRBD2 covers 9 bases. The TCR was taken from a human donor with multiple sclerosis. CDR3: CASSPALRGGLDTQYF. The CDR3 coding sequence is TGTGCCAGCAGTCCCGCCTTGCGGGGGGGCCTGGATACGCAGTATTTT. Looking up the rest from reference TRBV28 and TRBJ2-3 gives the full variable domain: DVKVTQSSRYLVKRTGEKVFLECVQDMDHENMFWYRQDPGLGLRLIYFSYDVKMKEKGDIPEGYSVSREKKERFSLILESASTNQTSMYLCASSPALRGGLDTQYFGPGTRLTVL.